This T cell receptor beta chain is drawn from a study of Graves' ophthalmopathy and Graves' hyperthyroidism. RNA transcripts yielded amplified TCR beta CDR3 regions. HTBI primers were employed in first-round RT-PCR, then a second-round multiplex PCR followed. TCRdb passed the multiplex PCR reads through MiXCR, listing each CDR3 protein once. The sample holds about 1.2 million distinct CDR3 sequences, 35% to 45% seen once. Germline V gene sequence: CDR1 SGHDT, CDR2 YYEEEE. The length of the CDR3 is 17 residues. V was shortened by 3 bases and J by 3 bases, with 21 bases between the two germline ends. This clonotype came up many times.

The rearrangement joins TRBV5-6 to TRBJ1-2; D gene uncertain. The source material was peripheral blood or thyroid tissue (not recorded which). This receptor was obtained from an adult man with Graves' hyperthyroidism. The CDR3 DNA sequence: TGTGCCAGCAGCTGGGAGCTAAGAGACCTCTCCTACTATGGCTACACCTTC. It encodes CASSWELRDLSYYGYTF.